This T cell receptor (beta chain) was obtained from a study of T cells after posttransplantation cyclophosphamide. Study results and caveats: After PTCy, TRB diversity resembled that of CNI/methotrexate controls. Donor CD8+ memory clones often dominated recipient blood repertoires at later times. Skin or GI-infiltrating T cells shared few TRB sequences with blood.

The CDR3 consists of 14 residues. The germline V gene encodes CDR1 SGHVS and CDR2 FNYEAQ. Deletions cut 1 base from V and 4 bases from J, with 10 bases between. This clone was seen many times. The antigen is unknown. TCRdb keeps only in-frame clones here, not all; method: immunoSEQ multiplex PCR. Observed in the sample are under 45,000 clones, none of them singletons. V is TRBV7-6 and J is TRBJ1-2, with a tentative D call TRBD1 (6 bases). This TCR came from a woman aged 45-65 years in good health and a related stem cell transplant donor. The sample was PBMCs. The CDR3 reads CASSLDRVGYGYTF. CDR3 DNA: TGTGCCAGCAGCTTAGACAGGGTGGGCTATGGCTACACCTTC.